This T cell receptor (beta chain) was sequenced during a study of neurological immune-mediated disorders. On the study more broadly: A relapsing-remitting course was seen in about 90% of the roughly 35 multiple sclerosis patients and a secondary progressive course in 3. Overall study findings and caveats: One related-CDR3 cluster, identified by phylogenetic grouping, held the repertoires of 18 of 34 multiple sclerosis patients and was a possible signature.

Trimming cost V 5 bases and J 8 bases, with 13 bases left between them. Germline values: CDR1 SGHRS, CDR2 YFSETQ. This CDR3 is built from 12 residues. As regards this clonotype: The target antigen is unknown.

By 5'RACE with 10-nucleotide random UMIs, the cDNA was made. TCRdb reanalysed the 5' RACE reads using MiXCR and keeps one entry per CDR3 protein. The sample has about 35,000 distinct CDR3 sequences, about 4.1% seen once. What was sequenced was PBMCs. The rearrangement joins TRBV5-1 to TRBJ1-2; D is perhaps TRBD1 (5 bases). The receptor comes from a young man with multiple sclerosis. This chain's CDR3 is CASSPQGPGYTF. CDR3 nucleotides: TGCGCCAGCAGTCCTCAGGGACCAGGCTACACCTTC.